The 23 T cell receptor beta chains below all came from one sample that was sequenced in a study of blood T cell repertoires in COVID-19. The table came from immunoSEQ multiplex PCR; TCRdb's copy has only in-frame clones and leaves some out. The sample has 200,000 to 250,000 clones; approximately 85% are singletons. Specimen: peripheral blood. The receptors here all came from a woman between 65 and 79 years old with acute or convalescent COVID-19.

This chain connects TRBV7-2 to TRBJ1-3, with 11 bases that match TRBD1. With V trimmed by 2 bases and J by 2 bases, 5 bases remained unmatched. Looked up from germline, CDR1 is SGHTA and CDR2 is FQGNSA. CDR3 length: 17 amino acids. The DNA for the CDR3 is TGTGCCAGCAGCTTATATGGACAGGGGGCCGCTGGAAACACCATATATTTT. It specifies CASSLYGQGAAGNTIYF.

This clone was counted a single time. CDR3: CASSLPAYKGGEQYF. The CDR3 DNA reads TGTGCCAGCAGCTTACCGGCCTACAAAGGGGGCGAGCAGTACTTC. The chain links TRBV7-2 to TRBJ2-7, with D maybe TRBD1 (6 bases). Trimming shortened V by 2 bases and J by 6 bases, and 17 bases separated the two germline ends. CDR1 is SGHTA and CDR2 is FQGNSA in the germline V gene. The CDR3 is 15 residues long. The whole variable domain, remainder taken from reference TRBV7-2 and TRBJ2-7, is GAGVSQSPSNKVTEKGKDVELRCDPISGHTALYWYRQSLGQGLEFLIYFQGNSAPDKSGLPSDRFSAERTGGSVSTLTIQRTQQEDSAVYLCASSLPAYKGGEQYFGPGTRLTVT.

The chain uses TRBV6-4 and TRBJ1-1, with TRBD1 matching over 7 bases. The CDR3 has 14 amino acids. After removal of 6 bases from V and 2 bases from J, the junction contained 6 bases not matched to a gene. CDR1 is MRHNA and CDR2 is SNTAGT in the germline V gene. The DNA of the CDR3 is TGTGCCAGCAGGCGGACAGGAGATAACACTGAAGCTTTCTTT. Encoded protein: CASRRTGDNTEAFF.

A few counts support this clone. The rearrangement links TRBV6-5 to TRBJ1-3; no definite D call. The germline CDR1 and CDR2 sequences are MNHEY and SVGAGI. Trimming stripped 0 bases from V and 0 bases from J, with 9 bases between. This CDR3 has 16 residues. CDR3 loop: CASSYSPPSSGNTIYF. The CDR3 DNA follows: TGTGCCAGCAGTTACTCTCCACCGAGCTCTGGAAACACCATATATTTT.

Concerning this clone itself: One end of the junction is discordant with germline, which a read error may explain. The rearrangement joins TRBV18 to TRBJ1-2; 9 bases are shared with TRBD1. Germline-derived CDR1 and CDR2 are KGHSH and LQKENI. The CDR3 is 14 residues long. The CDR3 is CASSPGQGIYDYTF. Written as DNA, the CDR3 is TGTGCCAGCTCACCGGGACAGGGAATCTATGACTACACCTTC.

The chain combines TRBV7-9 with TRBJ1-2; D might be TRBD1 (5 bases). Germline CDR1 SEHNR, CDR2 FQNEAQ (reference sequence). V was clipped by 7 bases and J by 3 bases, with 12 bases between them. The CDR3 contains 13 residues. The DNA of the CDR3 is TGTGCCAGCACCCGGGACTTGGACTATGGCTACACCTTC. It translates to CASTRDLDYGYTF.

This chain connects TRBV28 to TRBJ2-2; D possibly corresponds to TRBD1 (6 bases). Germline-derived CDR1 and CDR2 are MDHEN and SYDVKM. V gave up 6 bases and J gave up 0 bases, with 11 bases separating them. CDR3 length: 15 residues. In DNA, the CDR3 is TGTGCCAGCAGACCCGGGACACCGAACACCGGGGAGCTGTTTTTT. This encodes CASRPGTPNTGELFF.

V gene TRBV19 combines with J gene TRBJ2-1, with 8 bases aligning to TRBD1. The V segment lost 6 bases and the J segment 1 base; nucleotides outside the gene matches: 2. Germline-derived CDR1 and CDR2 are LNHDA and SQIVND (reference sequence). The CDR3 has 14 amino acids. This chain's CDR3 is CASSGQGSYNEQFF. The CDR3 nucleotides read TGTGCCAGTAGCGGACAGGGATCCTACAATGAGCAGTTCTTC.

The CDR3, as DNA: TGTGCCAGCAGTCTAGGGGAGACGGGGGGGCAGTTCTTC. Protein product: CASSLGETGGQFF. The chain employs TRBV12-3 or TRBV12-4 and TRBJ2-1; 7 positions agree with TRBD2. V lost 5 bases to trimming and J lost 12 bases; unmatched junction nucleotides: 10. This CDR3 region has 13 residues.

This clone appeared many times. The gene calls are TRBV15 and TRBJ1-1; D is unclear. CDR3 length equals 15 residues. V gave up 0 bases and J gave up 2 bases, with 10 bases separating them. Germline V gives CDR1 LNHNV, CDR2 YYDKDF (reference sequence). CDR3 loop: CATSREKGVNTEAFF. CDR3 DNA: TGTGCCACCAGCAGAGAAAAGGGAGTCAACACTGAAGCTTTCTTT.

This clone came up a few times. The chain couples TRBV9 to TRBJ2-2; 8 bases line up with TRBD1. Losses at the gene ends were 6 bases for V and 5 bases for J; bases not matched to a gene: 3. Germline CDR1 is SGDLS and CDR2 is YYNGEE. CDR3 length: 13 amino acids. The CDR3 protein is CASNNRGTGELFF. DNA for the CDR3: TGTGCCAGCAATAACAGGGGGACCGGGGAGCTGTTTTTT. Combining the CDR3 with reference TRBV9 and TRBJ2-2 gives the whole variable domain DSGVTQTPKHLITATGQRVTLRCSPRSGDLSVYWYQQSLDQGLQFLIQYYNGEERAKGNILERFSAQQFPDLHSELNLSSLELGDSALYFCASNNRGTGELFFGEGSRLTVL.

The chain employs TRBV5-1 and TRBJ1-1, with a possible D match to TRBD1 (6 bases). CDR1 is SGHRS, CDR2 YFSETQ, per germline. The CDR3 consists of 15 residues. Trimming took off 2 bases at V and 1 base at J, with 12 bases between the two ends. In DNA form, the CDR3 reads TGCGCCAGCAGCTTACGGGACATTTCGAACACTGAAGCTTTCTTT. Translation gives CASSLRDISNTEAFF.

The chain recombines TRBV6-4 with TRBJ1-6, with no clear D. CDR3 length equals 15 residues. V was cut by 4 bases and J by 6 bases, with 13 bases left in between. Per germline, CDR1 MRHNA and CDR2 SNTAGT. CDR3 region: CASSVPRSPNSPLHF. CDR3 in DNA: TGTGCCAGCAGTGTCCCCAGGTCCCCTAATTCACCCCTCCACTTT.

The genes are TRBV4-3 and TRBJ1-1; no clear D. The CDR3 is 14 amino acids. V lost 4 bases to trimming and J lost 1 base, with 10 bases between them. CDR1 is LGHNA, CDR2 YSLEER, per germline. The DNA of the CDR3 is TGCGCCAGCAGCCGTGGACTGCCGAACACTGAAGCTTTCTTT. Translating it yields CASSRGLPNTEAFF.

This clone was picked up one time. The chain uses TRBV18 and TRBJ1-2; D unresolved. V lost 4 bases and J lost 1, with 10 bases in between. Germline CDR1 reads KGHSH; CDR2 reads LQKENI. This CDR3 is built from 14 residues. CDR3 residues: CASSLPTFNYGYTF. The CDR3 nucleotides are TGTGCCAGCTCACTCCCGACATTTAACTATGGCTACACCTTC.

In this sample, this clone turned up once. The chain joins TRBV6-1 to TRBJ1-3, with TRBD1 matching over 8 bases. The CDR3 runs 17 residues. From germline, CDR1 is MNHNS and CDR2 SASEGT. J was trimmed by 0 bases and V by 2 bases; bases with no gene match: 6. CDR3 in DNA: TGTGCCAGCAGTGAAATCCAGGGGGCCTTCTCTGGAAACACCATATATTTT. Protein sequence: CASSEIQGAFSGNTIYF.

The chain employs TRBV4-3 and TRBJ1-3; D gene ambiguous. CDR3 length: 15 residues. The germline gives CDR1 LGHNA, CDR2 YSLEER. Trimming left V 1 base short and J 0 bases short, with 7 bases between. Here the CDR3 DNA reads TGCGCCAGCAGCCAAGGCCGGGGCTCTGGAAACACCATATATTTT. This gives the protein CASSQGRGSGNTIYF.

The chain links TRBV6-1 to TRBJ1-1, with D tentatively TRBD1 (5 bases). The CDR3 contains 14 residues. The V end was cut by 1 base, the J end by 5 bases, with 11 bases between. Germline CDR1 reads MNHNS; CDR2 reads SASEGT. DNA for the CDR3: TGTGCCAGCAGTGAAGAGGGGTGGATTACTGAAGCTTTCTTT. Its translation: CASSEEGWITEAFF.

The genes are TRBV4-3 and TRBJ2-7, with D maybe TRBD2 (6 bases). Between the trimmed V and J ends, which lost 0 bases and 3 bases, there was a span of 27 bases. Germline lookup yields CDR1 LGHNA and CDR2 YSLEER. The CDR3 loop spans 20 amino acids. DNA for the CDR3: TGCGCCAGCAGCCAAGAAACCGTTCGGACTACTACCCCGGGTTTCTACGAGCAGTACTTC. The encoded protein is CASSQETVRTTTPGFYEQYF.

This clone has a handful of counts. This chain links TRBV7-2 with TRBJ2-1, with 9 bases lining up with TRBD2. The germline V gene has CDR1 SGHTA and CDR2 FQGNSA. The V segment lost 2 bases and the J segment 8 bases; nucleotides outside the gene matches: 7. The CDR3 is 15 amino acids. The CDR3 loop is CASSLMRGGLDEQFF. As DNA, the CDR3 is TGTGCCAGCAGCTTAATGCGGGGGGGCCTCGATGAGCAGTTCTTC. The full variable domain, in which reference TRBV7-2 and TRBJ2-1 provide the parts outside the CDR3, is GAGVSQSPSNKVTEKGKDVELRCDPISGHTALYWYRQSLGQGLEFLIYFQGNSAPDKSGLPSDRFSAERTGGSVSTLTIQRTQQEDSAVYLCASSLMRGGLDEQFFGPGTRLTVL.

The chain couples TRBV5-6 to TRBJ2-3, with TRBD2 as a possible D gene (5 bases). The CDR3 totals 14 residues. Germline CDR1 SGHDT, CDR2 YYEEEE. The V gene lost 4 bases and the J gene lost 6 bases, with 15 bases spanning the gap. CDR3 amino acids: CASSLPGRRDTQYF. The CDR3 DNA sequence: TGTGCCAGCAGCCTCCCGGGGAGACGGGATACGCAGTATTTT.

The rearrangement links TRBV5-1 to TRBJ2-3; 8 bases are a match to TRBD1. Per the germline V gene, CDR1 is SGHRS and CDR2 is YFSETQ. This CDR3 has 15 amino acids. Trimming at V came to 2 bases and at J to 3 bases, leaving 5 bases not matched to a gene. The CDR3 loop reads CASSLAGGWTDTQYF. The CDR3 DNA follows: TGCGCCAGCAGCTTAGCAGGGGGCTGGACAGATACGCAGTATTTT.

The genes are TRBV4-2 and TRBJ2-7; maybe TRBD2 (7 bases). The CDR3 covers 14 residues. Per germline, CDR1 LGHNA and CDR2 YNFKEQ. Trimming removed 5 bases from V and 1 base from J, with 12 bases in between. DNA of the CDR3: TGTGCCAGCAGCTCGGGGGGCCCTTCCTACGAGCAGTACTTC. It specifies CASSSGGPSYEQYF.